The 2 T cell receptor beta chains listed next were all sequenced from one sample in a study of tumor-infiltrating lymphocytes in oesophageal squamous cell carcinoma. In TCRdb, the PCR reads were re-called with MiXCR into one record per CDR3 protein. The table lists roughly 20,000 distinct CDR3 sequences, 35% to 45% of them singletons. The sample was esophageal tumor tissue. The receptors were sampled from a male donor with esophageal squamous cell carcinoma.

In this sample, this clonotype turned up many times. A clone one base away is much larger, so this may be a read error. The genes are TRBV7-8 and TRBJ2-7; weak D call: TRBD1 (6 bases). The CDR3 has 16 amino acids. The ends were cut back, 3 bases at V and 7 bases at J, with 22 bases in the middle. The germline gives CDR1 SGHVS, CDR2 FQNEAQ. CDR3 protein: CASSFYATGKYNEQYF. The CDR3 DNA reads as TGTGCCAGCAGCTTCTACGCAACAGGGAAGTACAATGAGCAGTACTTC.

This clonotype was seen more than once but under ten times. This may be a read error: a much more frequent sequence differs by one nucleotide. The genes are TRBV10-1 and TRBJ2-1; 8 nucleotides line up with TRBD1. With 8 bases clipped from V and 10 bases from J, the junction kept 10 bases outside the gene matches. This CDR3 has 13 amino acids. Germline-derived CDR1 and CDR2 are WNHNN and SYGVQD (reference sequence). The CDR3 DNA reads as TGCGCCAGCTCTAGAACAGGGGGATACGAGCAGTTCTTC. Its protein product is CASSRTGGYEQFF.